The sequence of this T cell receptor (beta chain) was determined in a study of beta chain features in type 1 diabetes (dated 2018 in TCRdb). A note on the overall study: Mean age, gender distribution, total cell number and subset yield did not differ between patients and healthy donors. A total of 107,917,701 sorted cells were examined across all samples, and the number of cells per subset was strongly correlated with RNA yield. In the study, recently diagnosed type 1 diabetes patients and matched healthy donors were compared on the TCRB repertoires of their sorted circulating CD4+ T cell subsets. Whereas all 28 donors provided naive and central memory subsets, regulatory and stem cell-like memory subsets were isolated from just 8 patients and about eight healthy donors. General study outcomes and caveats: At VDJ recombination sites, patients with type 1 diabetes made fewer insertions and deleted more nucleotides, a pattern implying thymic rearrangement abnormalities. In all four CD4+ subsets, TCRB CDR3 length was moderately but significantly shorter in type 1 diabetes patients. Sequencing cDNA rather than genomic DNA could over-represent highly expressing activated cells, although activation and CD3 levels did not differ between groups. HLA sub-analyses involved small numbers of individuals, so any influence of HLA type on TCRB rearrangement remained unresolved. PCR might favor shorter templates, but patient and control samples were amplified and corrected together, so any skew would affect both groups equally. The naive, central memory and regulatory TCRB repertoires appeared to resemble one another more closely among patients than among healthy donors.

A single peripheral blood draw of about 116 mL on average was collected from each donor into heparinised tubes. A BD FACSAria II and a panel including CD45RO, CCR7, CD25, CD127, CD95 and CD27 were used to sort naive, central memory, regulatory and stem cell-like memory CD4+ T cells. All sorted populations exceeded 95% purity. PBMCs were separated immediately by Lymphoprep density gradient centrifugation and were stained directly, without being cultured. So that batch effects would be minimized, each experiment stained and sorted samples in pairs, pairing one healthy donor with one patient. CDR1 and CDR2, looked up from the germline V gene, are MNHEY and SVGAGI. The CDR3 covers 13 residues, taking in both the cysteine and the phenylalanine. Just CDR3 DNA is preserved here, 39 bases in frame from base 1. Trimming at the junction amounts to 8 bases on V and 7 bases on J, and the germline ends lie 14 bases apart.

Comment on this clone: Its antigen is currently not known. There are no base qualities to consult, and no much larger clone falls within one base.

The entire isolated RNA was reverse transcribed using the High Capacity cDNA Reverse Transcription Kit, and thus expressed TCRB transcripts were sequenced. Deep immunoSEQ sequencing was applied to naive, central memory and regulatory T cell samples, giving an average of roughly 3.6 million total reads per sample. Sorted cells were lysed in RLT buffer and RNA was extracted with DNase-treated RNeasy Micro or Mini kits, depending on cell number. Each cell subset was processed separately to prevent cross-contamination, with patient and healthy donor samples processed together. TCRB sequences were amplified from cDNA with the immunoSEQ multiplex PCR, producing 87-bp fragments spanning the CDR3 region. Sequencing of the amplicons was done on the Illumina HiSeq platform. From the authors' description of their analysis: Synthetic template baselines were used to correct PCR bias computationally, reads within Hamming distance 2 were collapsed together, and singletons that could not be merged were discarded. Reads were aligned against IMGT so that V, D and J genes, CDR3 length and insertions or deletions at six rearrangement sites could be assigned. Clonotype counts were normalized to sorted cell number within each subset before computing true diversity and Gini coefficients with the tcR R package. The overlap coefficient, calculated on TCRB nucleotide sequences, was used to measure repertoire sharing. Out-of-frame TCRB sequences from naive cells were analyzed to stand in for the pre-selection repertoire. The table was pulled from immuneACCESS by TCRdb, which kept in-frame rearrangements only. Such tables lose some clones; where checked, under half of the loss comes from unresolved V genes, and the rest has no known cause. The D gene and trimming were derived from the DNA, and the V and J assignments and clone size from that table. For this sample the table gives 970,000 or so clones, of which roughly 16% were detected only once. Of the sample, around 0.02% falls within the top ten clones.

The sequenced material came from naive CD4+ T cells from blood. The intended sense of this specimen's cell subset or site label: true naive CD4+ T cells. The origin of this receptor is a woman aged 18-29 years in good health. The chain joins TRBV6-5 to TRBJ2-2, with the identity of the D gene unclear. The nucleotide sequence is given as TGTGCCAGCCGGGCCCGAGCGCGCGGGGAGCTGTTTTTT. Its translation is CASRARARGELFF.